The 25 T cell receptor beta chains given below trace back to one sample, sequenced in a study of cytomegalovirus exposure and HLA in healthy donors. It was with 60 Vbeta and 13 Jbeta primers that the PCR ran. Using immunoSEQ multiplex PCR, the repertoire was profiled, and TCRdb retains in-frame clones only, with some absent. Of 100,000 to 150,000 clones in the sample, about 15% are singletons; the top ten hold 2.9%. Sequencing was carried out using PBMCs. Every receptor here comes from a female donor in good health and CMV-seropositive.

With regard to this clone: Other DNA sequences in this sample translate to the same CDR3. The chain carries TRBV27 and TRBJ2-4; 7 bases map to TRBD1. The CDR3 loop spans 14 amino acids. Trimming cost V 6 bases and J 5 bases; bases outside gene matches: 7. Germline V gene sequence: CDR1 MNHEY, CDR2 SMNVEV (reference sequence). This chain's CDR3 is CASSPGTVENIQYF. Here the CDR3 DNA reads TGTGCCAGCAGCCCCGGGACAGTGGAAAACATTCAGTACTTC.

This clone was recorded a few times. The V call is TRBV19, the J call TRBJ1-2; the match to TRBD1 covers 9 bases. Germline V gene data show CDR1 as LNHDA and CDR2 as SQIVND (reference sequence). This CDR3 is built from 15 residues. V lost 6 bases, J lost 2 bases, and 7 bases stayed unmatched. The CDR3 sequence: CASRPGQGRNYGYTF. CDR3 bases: TGTGCCAGTAGGCCAGGACAGGGGCGCAACTATGGCTACACCTTC.

The CDR3 DNA is TGCGCCAGCAGTGACCAAGACAGGAGCGGTGAGCAGTTCTTC. This sequence encodes CASSDQDRSGEQFF. This chain links TRBV10-1 with TRBJ2-1; possibly TRBD1 for D (6 bases). Germline CDR1 and CDR2: WNHNN and SYGVQD (reference sequence). V was pared by 3 bases and J by 9 bases, with 15 bases between. The CDR3 loop spans 14 amino acids.

This clone has only a few counts. The J gene is TRBJ1-1, the V gene TRBV2; no clear D. Per germline, CDR1 SNHLY and CDR2 FYNNEI. V was clipped by 6 bases and J by 1 base, with 3 bases between them. CDR3 size: 11 residues. The CDR3 DNA is TGTGCCAGCAGGCGGAACACTGAAGCTTTCTTT. This encodes CASRRNTEAFF. The full variable domain, in which reference TRBV2 and TRBJ1-1 provide the parts outside the CDR3, is EPEVTQTPSHQVTQMGQEVILRCVPISNHLYFYWYRQILGQKVEFLVSFYNNEISEKSEIFDDQFSVERPDGSNFTLKIRSTKLEDSAMYFCASRRNTEAFFGQGTRLTVV.

The chain combines TRBV29-1 with TRBJ2-7; 10 bases are shared with TRBD2. This CDR3 has 16 residues. J gave up 2 bases and V 6 bases, and 13 bases lay outside the gene matches. From germline, CDR1 is SQVTM and CDR2 ANQGSEA. The CDR3 DNA follows: TGCAGCGTCTCTACCTTAACTAGCGGGGTGGCCTACGAGCAGTACTTC. Translated, it gives CSVSTLTSGVAYEQYF.

The V gene is TRBV9, the J gene TRBJ2-1, with no clear D. V was cut by 3 bases and J by 8 bases, with 6 bases left in between. The CDR3 runs 11 residues. Per the germline V gene, CDR1 is SGDLS and CDR2 is YYNGEE. CDR3: CASSDYDEQFF. In DNA, the CDR3 is TGTGCCAGCAGCGATTATGATGAGCAGTTCTTC.

This clone was recorded a few times. This sequence joins TRBV28 and TRBJ1-5; D possibly corresponds to TRBD1 (6 bases). The CDR3 extends over 14 amino acids. V gave up 4 bases and J gave up 3 bases, with 10 bases separating them. Germline V CDR1 and CDR2: MDHEN, SYDVKM. CDR3 sequence: CASSYAGVNQPQHF. DNA of the CDR3: TGTGCCAGCAGTTATGCAGGGGTCAATCAGCCCCAGCATTTT.

This rearrangement joins TRBV27 to TRBJ2-1, with D tentatively TRBD2 (5 bases). Per germline, CDR1 MNHEY and CDR2 SMNVEV (reference sequence). Trimming took off 5 bases at V and 1 base at J, with 15 bases between the two ends. The CDR3 is 16 amino acids. This CDR3 reads CASSPSSGESYNEQFF. As DNA, the CDR3 is TGTGCCAGCAGTCCCTCTTCTGGGGAGTCCTACAATGAGCAGTTCTTC.

This clone has only a few counts. This chain links TRBV29-1 with TRBJ2-3; TRBD2 aligns across 14 bases. Germline V gene sequence: CDR1 SQVTM, CDR2 ANQGSEA. The CDR3 is 16 amino acids. The junction had 5 bases not matched to a gene; V was cut back by 5 bases and J by 1 base. CDR3 protein: CSVFGTSGSGTDTQYF. The CDR3 DNA reads as TGCAGCGTTTTCGGGACTAGCGGGAGTGGCACAGATACGCAGTATTTT.

The chain joins TRBV5-1 to TRBJ1-5; 9 bases match TRBD1. Germline V gene sequence: CDR1 SGHRS, CDR2 YFSETQ. This CDR3 has 15 amino acids. V lost 0 bases and J lost 6; bases outside the gene matches: 4. CDR3 nucleotides: TGCGCCAGCAGCTTGGGGGGGACAGGGTTTCAGCCCCAGCATTTT. It specifies CASSLGGTGFQPQHF.

The rearrangement links TRBV11-2 to TRBJ2-6; D gene uncertain. This CDR3 comprises 17 residues. The germline V gene encodes CDR1 SGHAT and CDR2 FQNNGV. The V end lost 2 bases, the J end lost 0 bases, and 11 bases lay between the germline ends. In nucleotides, the CDR3 is TGTGCCAGCAGCTTAAAACCGAGAATCTCTGGGGCCAACGTCCTGACTTTC. As protein: CASSLKPRISGANVLTF.

In its sample, this clone was seen a few times. The V call is TRBV9, the J call TRBJ2-7, with TRBD2 matching over 7 bases. The CDR3 totals 15 residues. Losses at the gene ends were 1 base for V and 0 bases for J; bases not matched to a gene: 4. Germline V gives CDR1 SGDLS, CDR2 YYNGEE. The CDR3 loop reads CASSVSGISSYEQYF. For the CDR3, the DNA is TGTGCCAGCAGCGTAAGCGGGATTAGCTCCTACGAGCAGTACTTC. The full variable domain, completed using reference TRBV9 and TRBJ2-7, is DSGVTQTPKHLITATGQRVTLRCSPRSGDLSVYWYQQSLDQGLQFLIQYYNGEERAKGNILERFSAQQFPDLHSELNLSSLELGDSALYFCASSVSGISSYEQYFGPGTRLTVT.

A few counts support this clone. The V and J genes are TRBV19 and TRBJ2-2; weak D call: TRBD1 (6 bases). The CDR3 sequence is 16 residues long. V lost 4 bases and J lost 5, with 17 bases in between. CDR1 is LNHDA, CDR2 SQIVND, per germline (reference sequence). The CDR3 DNA is TGTGCCAGTAGTAGGGACACCCATGTCGTAACCGGGGAGCTGTTTTTT. Its protein product is CASSRDTHVVTGELFF.

V is TRBV1 and J is TRBJ2-5; TRBD1, the table's D call, lacks a check against the DNA. TRBV1 is given as a pseudogene. This CDR3 is 14 amino acids long. DNA for the CDR3: TGCACCAGCGGTGAAGACAGGGTCCAAGAGACCCAGTACTTC. Its translation is CTSGEDRVQETQYF.

In this sample, this clone turned up a few times. The V gene is TRBV5-1, the J gene TRBJ2-5, with TRBD1 matching 7 bases. Germline V lookup: CDR1 SGHRS, CDR2 YFSETQ. The CDR3 is 16 amino acids. V was pared by 4 bases and J by 5 bases, with 14 bases of the junction left unmatched. The CDR3 sequence is CASSKTGYGGSETQYF. DNA for the CDR3: TGCGCCAGCAGCAAGACAGGGTATGGAGGTAGTGAGACCCAGTACTTC.

This clone was recorded a few times. The chain couples TRBV30 to TRBJ1-5; 8 positions match TRBD1. This CDR3 comprises 16 residues. CDR1 is GTSNPN and CDR2 is SVGIG in the germline V gene (reference sequence). Trimming at V came to 1 base and at J to 1 base, leaving 6 bases not matched to a gene. The CDR3 loop reads CAWSASGGGSNQPQHF. The CDR3 coding sequence is TGTGCCTGGAGTGCCTCAGGGGGCGGGAGCAATCAGCCCCAGCATTTT.

This clone was seen a handful of times. The chain links TRBV10-3 to TRBJ2-7, with a tentative D call TRBD1 (6 bases). The CDR3 loop spans 13 amino acids. CDR1 ENHRY and CDR2 SYGVKD come from the germline V gene. Trimming stripped 10 bases from V and 5 bases from J, with 18 bases between. The CDR3 region is CATASTGYNEQYF. The CDR3 bases are TGTGCCACCGCCTCGACAGGATACAACGAGCAGTACTTC.

The table lists this clone with a few counts. The chain is built from TRBV19 and TRBJ1-1, with 8 nucleotides matching TRBD1. Germline lookup yields CDR1 LNHDA and CDR2 SQIVND (reference sequence). Trimming removed 4 bases from V and 6 bases from J; junction bases left unmatched: 10. CDR3 length equals 15 residues. This CDR3 reads CASSTKTGEAAEAFF. Here the CDR3 DNA reads TGTGCCAGTAGTACAAAGACAGGGGAAGCGGCTGAAGCTTTCTTT.

In its sample, this clone was seen a few times. This chain uses TRBV28 with TRBJ2-4; 8 bases map to TRBD1. CDR3 length equals 13 residues. Germline-derived CDR1 and CDR2 are MDHEN and SYDVKM. The junction had 6 bases not matched to a gene; V was cut back by 6 bases and J by 8 bases. The CDR3: CASRKQGVDIQYF. DNA of the CDR3: TGTGCCAGCAGAAAACAGGGGGTTGACATTCAGTACTTC.

This clone was seen only a few times. The chain combines TRBV19 with TRBJ1-5; no definite D call. This CDR3 is 12 amino acids long. Germline V gene lookup returns CDR1 LNHDA and CDR2 SQIVND (reference sequence). Trimming pared 5 bases from V and 4 bases from J, leaving 6 bases between. CDR3 sequence reads: CASSVINQPQHF. In DNA, the CDR3 is TGTGCCAGTAGTGTCATTAATCAGCCCCAGCATTTT.

The chain has TRBV7-8 and TRBJ2-1, with 8 bases lining up with TRBD2. After removal of 3 bases from V and 4 bases from J, the junction contained 11 bases not matched to a gene. In germline, CDR1 is SGHVS, CDR2 FQNEAQ. CDR3 size: 17 residues. CDR3: CASSLLPGGARYNEQFF. CDR3 nucleotide sequence: TGTGCCAGCAGCTTGCTTCCGGGGGGGGCGCGATACAATGAGCAGTTCTTC. The full variable domain, in which reference TRBV7-8 and TRBJ2-1 provide the parts outside the CDR3, is GAGVSQSPRYKVAKRGQDVALRCDPISGHVSLFWYQQALGQGPEFLTYFQNEAQLDKSGLPSDRFFAERPEGSVSTLKIQRTQQEDSAVYLCASSLLPGGARYNEQFFGPGTRLTVL.

The chain uses TRBV7-2 and TRBJ2-2, with a weak D call TRBD2 (6 bases). The V and J ends lost 5 bases and 5 bases respectively, with 18 bases between them. Germline CDR1 and CDR2: SGHTA and FQGNSA. The CDR3 is made up of 16 amino acids. CDR3 residues: CASSPRDGRWTGELFF. DNA for the CDR3: TGTGCCAGCAGCCCACGTGACGGGAGATGGACCGGGGAGCTGTTTTTT.

The chain has TRBV15 and TRBJ2-3; 14 bases line up with TRBD2. The CDR3 extends over 17 amino acids. With 5 bases clipped from V and 3 bases from J, the junction kept 7 bases outside the gene matches. CDR1 is LNHNV and CDR2 is YYDKDF in the germline V gene (reference sequence). CDR3 sequence: CATSGRRTSGGTDTQYF. DNA for the CDR3: TGTGCCACCAGCGGGCGCAGGACTAGCGGGGGGACAGATACGCAGTATTTT.

The chain uses TRBV4-2 and TRBJ1-4, with 11 positions matching TRBD1. Trimming removed 0 bases from V and 6 bases from J; junction bases left unmatched: 12. The CDR3 runs 19 residues. Germline CDR1 reads LGHNA; CDR2 reads YNFKEQ. The CDR3: CASSQDPGTGGYDDEKLFF. The CDR3 DNA reads as TGTGCCAGCAGCCAAGATCCCGGGACAGGGGGATACGACGATGAAAAACTGTTTTTT.

This clone was detected a few times. V and J are TRBV2 and TRBJ1-5, with D perhaps matching TRBD1 (6 bases). The V and J ends lost 6 bases and 10 bases respectively, with 16 bases between them. Germline V gives CDR1 SNHLY, CDR2 FYNNEI. The CDR3 loop spans 13 amino acids. DNA of the CDR3: TGTGCCAGCAGGGAGAGAACAGGGTTACCCCAGCATTTT. Amino acid sequence: CASRERTGLPQHF.